The 28 T cell receptor beta chains given below trace back to one sample, sequenced in a study of blood T cells in healthy people across ages. A sample-barcoded 5' primer and a J-beta primer mix were used in a second PCR of roughly 7 to 11 cycles. TCRdb re-derived calls from the 5' RACE reads in MiXCR, one entry per CDR3 protein. The sample holds hundreds of thousands of distinct CDR3 sequences, under 35% seen once. The sample was blood. Source of these receptors: an elderly woman in good health.

The V gene is TRBV7-2, the J gene TRBJ1-2; TRBD1 is a possible D gene (6 bases). This CDR3 comprises 14 residues. CDR1 is SGHTA and CDR2 is FQGNSA in the germline V gene. Deletions cut 5 bases from V and 4 bases from J, with 14 bases between. The CDR3 here is CASSPEDSFYGYTF. DNA for the CDR3: TGTGCCAGCAGCCCCGAGGACAGCTTCTATGGCTACACCTTC.

The CDR3 here is CASSLEWRGAFF. Here the CDR3 DNA reads TGTGCCAGCAGCTTAGAGTGGCGGGGAGCTTTCTTT. The V and J genes are TRBV7-2 and TRBJ1-1, with D unresolved. This CDR3 spans 12 amino acids. Trimming shortened V by 1 base and J by 10 bases, and 10 bases separated the two germline ends. From germline, CDR1 is SGHTA and CDR2 FQGNSA.

The sample holds many counts of this clonotype. The gene calls are TRBV20-1 and TRBJ2-3; maybe TRBD2 (6 bases). Germline assignment: CDR1 DFQATT and CDR2 SNEGSKA (reference sequence). This CDR3 has 15 amino acids. Trimming shortened V by 3 bases and J by 2 bases, and 15 bases separated the two germline ends. CDR3 loop: CSARDAGRATDTQYF. The CDR3 DNA reads TGCAGTGCTAGGGACGCGGGACGCGCCACAGATACGCAGTATTTT.

The sample holds many counts of this clonotype. This chain uses TRBV6-2 or TRBV6-3 with TRBJ2-1; 9 bases line up with TRBD2. The CDR3 covers 15 residues. The V segment lost 2 bases and the J segment 8 bases; nucleotides outside the gene matches: 7. Per germline, CDR1 MNHEY and CDR2 SVGEGT. CDR3 residues: CASSYGGGGADEQFF. The CDR3 coding sequence is TGTGCCAGCAGTTACGGCGGCGGGGGGGCCGATGAGCAGTTCTTC.

The rearrangement uses TRBV12-3 or TRBV12-4 and TRBJ2-3; D not resolved. The CDR3 extends over 15 amino acids. Trimming pared 5 bases from V and 13 bases from J, leaving 25 bases between. CDR3 region: CASSHKGGREDMEYF. For the CDR3, the DNA is TGTGCCAGCAGTCACAAAGGCGGTAGAGAAGATATGGAGTATTTT.

This clonotype was seen at least ten times. The gene calls are TRBV24-1 and TRBJ1-5; D perhaps matches TRBD1 (5 bases). Germline lookup yields CDR1 KGHDR and CDR2 SFDVKD. Trimming shortened V by 2 bases and J by 3 bases, and 13 bases separated the two germline ends. CDR3 length: 16 amino acids. The CDR3 loop reads CATSDSQGGYNQPQHF. For the CDR3, the DNA is TGTGCCACCAGTGATTCCCAGGGTGGCTACAATCAGCCCCAGCATTTT.

The table lists this clonotype with many counts. The chain joins TRBV3-1 to TRBJ1-1, with D unresolved. Trimming left V 4 bases short and J 1 base short, with 13 bases between. The CDR3 runs 15 residues. Germline V CDR1 and CDR2: LGHDT, YNNKEL (reference sequence). The chain's CDR3 is CASSPGQVQNTEAFF. In DNA, the CDR3 is TGTGCCAGCAGCCCAGGCCAAGTCCAGAACACTGAAGCTTTCTTT.

The chain is built from TRBV10-3 and TRBJ1-1; possibly TRBD1 for D (5 bases). Looked up from germline, CDR1 is ENHRY and CDR2 is SYGVKD. This CDR3 spans 14 amino acids. The V end was cut by 4 bases, the J end by 2 bases, with 11 bases between. The CDR3 nucleotides are TGTGCCATCAGTGCTGGCCAGGGCAACACTGAAGCTTTCTTT. Translation: CAISAGQGNTEAFF.

This clonotype was counted ten times or more. J is TRBJ1-2 and V is TRBV4-3; the D gene is possibly TRBD1 (6 bases). This CDR3 region has 15 residues. From germline, CDR1 is LGHNA and CDR2 YSLEER. The V end was cut by 0 bases, the J end by 2 bases, with 10 bases between. CDR3 in DNA: TGCGCCAGCAGCCAAGAAGCAGGGGACAACTATGGCTACACCTTC. Translated: CASSQEAGDNYGYTF.

This clonotype has a count of ten or more. The CDR3 is CASSYGRGTGAYEQYF. The DNA of the CDR3 is TGTGCCAGCAGTTACGGCCGGGGTACGGGGGCCTACGAGCAGTACTTC. This chain uses TRBV6-6 with TRBJ2-7; tentatively, D is TRBD2 (6 bases). Trimming removed 2 bases at V and 2 bases at J, with 16 bases between. CDR1 is MNHNY and CDR2 is SVGAGI in the germline V gene (reference sequence). CDR3 length equals 16 residues.

This clonotype appeared a single time. This sequence may be a read error, since a much larger clone differs from it by one base. Since the CDR3 does not end with the conserved phenylalanine or tryptophan, this likely comes from a read error. The CDR3 DNA follows: TGTGCCAGCAGCTTAGGGGTCACCGCCCTAGCTTTCCTT. Its protein is CASSLGVTALAFL. V usage is TRBV7-2 and J usage is TRBJ1-1; D uncertain. The germline V gene has CDR1 SGHTA and CDR2 FQGNSA. The CDR3 has 13 amino acids. V lost 1 base and J lost 10, with 13 bases in between.

V usage is TRBV18 and J usage is TRBJ1-6, with 7 positions matching TRBD1. Germline V gene data show CDR1 as KGHSH and CDR2 as LQKENI. J lost 5 bases, V lost 0 bases, and 1 base had no gene match. The CDR3 loop spans 15 amino acids. Written as DNA, the CDR3 is TGTGCCAGCTCACCACCGACAGGGCATAATTCACCCCTCCACTTT. Residues: CASSPPTGHNSPLHF.

This clonotype was seen a few times. This could be a read error, since a much larger clone is one nucleotide away. The chain joins TRBV12-3 or TRBV12-4 to TRBJ2-7; D uncertain. The CDR3 length is 14 residues. Here the CDR3 reads CSSSLHRKSYEQYF. The DNA of the CDR3 is TGTTCCAGCAGTTTGCACAGAAAATCCTACGAGCAGTACTTC.

The V and J genes are TRBV2 and TRBJ2-2; TRBD2 agrees at 10 bases. The length of the CDR3 is 16 residues. Per the germline V gene, CDR1 is SNHLY and CDR2 is FYNNEI. The junction had 3 bases not matched to a gene; V was cut back by 4 bases and J by 1 base. The CDR3 loop is CASSGPSGGNTGELFF. In DNA form, the CDR3 reads TGTGCCAGCAGTGGACCTAGCGGGGGGAACACCGGGGAGCTGTTTTTT.

This clonotype came up many times. The V gene is TRBV11-2, the J gene TRBJ2-1, with 7 nucleotides matching TRBD1. Trimming cost V 6 bases and J 2 bases; bases outside gene matches: 13. The CDR3 totals 17 residues. Germline assignment: CDR1 SGHAT and CDR2 FQNNGV. The CDR3 sequence is CASRSHRGVEAYNEQFF. The DNA of the CDR3 is TGTGCCAGCAGAAGTCACAGGGGAGTGGAGGCCTACAATGAGCAGTTCTTC. Filled out from reference TRBV11-2 and TRBJ2-1, the complete variable domain reads EAGVAQSPRYKIIEKRQSVAFWCNPISGHATLYWYQQILGQGPKLLIQFQNNGVVDDSQLPKDRFSAERLKGVDSTLKIQPAKLEDSAVYLCASRSHRGVEAYNEQFFGPGTRLTVL.

The rearrangement joins TRBV5-4 to TRBJ1-2; possibly TRBD1 for D (6 bases). The CDR3 sequence is 15 residues long. CDR1 and CDR2 (germline): SGHNT, YYREEE (reference sequence). V was pared by 4 bases and J by 10 bases, with 23 bases between. CDR3 region: CASSPGTRIGGHYTF. CDR3 nucleotide sequence: TGTGCCAGCAGCCCCGGGACAAGGATTGGCGGGCACTACACCTTC.

This clonotype has only a few counts. V usage is TRBV11-3 and J usage is TRBJ1-2; 8 nucleotides line up with TRBD1. The CDR3 contains 14 residues. V was clipped by 5 bases and J by 6 bases; unmatched bases: 8. Per germline, CDR1 SGHNT and CDR2 YENEEA. The CDR3 region is CASSQRTGFDGYTF. CDR3 nucleotide sequence: TGTGCCAGCAGCCAACGGACAGGGTTTGATGGCTACACCTTC.

This chain uses TRBV5-1 with TRBJ1-1, with 9 positions matching TRBD1. The CDR3 has 16 amino acids. Germline loops: CDR1 SGHRS, CDR2 YFSETQ. J gave up 11 bases and V 3 bases, and 17 bases lay outside the gene matches. CDR3 region: CASSSGTGLMIDSAFF. The CDR3 region has the DNA TGCGCCAGCAGCTCCGGGACAGGGCTTATGATTGATTCGGCTTTCTTT.

J is TRBJ1-6 and V is TRBV19; 7 bases agree with TRBD1. This CDR3 region has 15 residues. In germline, CDR1 is LNHDA, CDR2 SQIVND (reference sequence). The V and J ends lost 1 base and 8 bases, in that order; junction bases with no gene match: 5. DNA for the CDR3: TGTGCCAGTAGTATAGGGGGACAGCTTTATTCACCCCTCCACTTT. This gives the protein CASSIGGQLYSPLHF.

There are a few counts of this clonotype. The chain carries TRBV6-4 and TRBJ2-1, with 11 bases matching TRBD2. The CDR3 is 18 amino acids. After removal of 0 bases from V and 7 bases from J, the junction contained 11 bases not matched to a gene. Germline CDR1 and CDR2: MRHNA and SNTAGT. The CDR3 nucleotides read TGTGCCAGCAGTGACTCTTTCTCGCCGACTAGCGGGAATAATGAGCAGTTCTTC. Translated, it gives CASSDSFSPTSGNNEQFF.

This clonotype was counted between two and nine times. The V and J genes are TRBV6-2 or TRBV6-3 and TRBJ2-2; 8 positions agree with TRBD2. Per the germline V gene, CDR1 is MNHEY and CDR2 is SVGEGT. The length of the CDR3 is 15 residues. V was clipped by 4 bases and J by 2 bases; unmatched bases: 3. For the CDR3, the DNA is TGTGCCAGCAGTTGGGGACTAGGTAACACCGGGGAGCTGTTTTTT. It translates to CASSWGLGNTGELFF.

The rearrangement joins TRBV2 to TRBJ1-6; D not certain. The ends were cut back, 0 bases at V and 10 bases at J, with 13 bases in the middle. This CDR3 is 15 amino acids long. The germline gives CDR1 SNHLY, CDR2 FYNNEI. This chain's CDR3 is CASSEAPGSGSPLHF. The DNA of the CDR3 is TGTGCCAGCAGTGAAGCACCGGGTTCCGGGTCACCCCTCCACTTT.

This clonotype has ten or more counts. J is TRBJ2-4 and V is TRBV9; 14 bases align to TRBD2. The CDR3 has 16 amino acids. Trimming at V came to 4 bases and at J to 7 bases, leaving 7 bases not matched to a gene. Germline assignment: CDR1 SGDLS and CDR2 YYNGEE. The CDR3 protein is CASSPRLAGGINIQYF. The CDR3, as DNA: TGTGCCAGCAGCCCCCGACTAGCGGGGGGGATCAACATTCAGTACTTC. Full variable domain (rest looked up from reference TRBV9 and TRBJ2-4): DSGVTQTPKHLITATGQRVTLRCSPRSGDLSVYWYQQSLDQGLQFLIQYYNGEERAKGNILERFSAQQFPDLHSELNLSSLELGDSALYFCASSPRLAGGINIQYFGAGTRLSVL.

This clonotype was recorded many times. The V call is TRBV7-2, the J call TRBJ2-7; tentatively, D is TRBD2 (5 bases). This CDR3 spans 13 amino acids. The germline V gene encodes CDR1 SGHTA and CDR2 FQGNSA. The V end was cut by 5 bases, the J end by 5 bases, with 13 bases between. The chain's CDR3 is CASSTGLHHEQYF. CDR3 nucleotides: TGTGCCAGCAGCACCGGACTTCACCACGAGCAGTACTTC.

This clonotype was counted many times. J is TRBJ2-7 and V is TRBV6-6, with TRBD1 matching 9 bases. J lost 3 bases, V lost 5 bases, and 8 bases had no gene match. The CDR3 totals 15 residues. CDR1 is MNHNY and CDR2 is SVGAGI in the germline V gene (reference sequence). CDR3 DNA sequence: TGTGCCAGCAGTATGGGCGGGACAGGGAGCTACGAGCAGTACTTC. Protein product: CASSMGGTGSYEQYF.

The chain joins TRBV7-6 to TRBJ1-1, with D maybe TRBD1 (5 bases). V gave up 1 base and J gave up 4 bases, with 16 bases separating them. Germline loops: CDR1 SGHVS, CDR2 FNYEAQ. This CDR3 comprises 16 residues. The CDR3 here is CASSLGGRRGGTEAFF. The CDR3 nucleotides read TGTGCCAGCAGCTTAGGCGGACGGAGGGGTGGCACTGAAGCTTTCTTT.

Notes on this clonotype: One base away lies a much larger clone, so this may be a sequencing read error. This chain links TRBV6-1 with TRBJ2-7; possibly TRBD1 or TRBD2 for D (5 bases each). Germline assignment: CDR1 MNHNS and CDR2 SASEGT. This CDR3 comprises 14 residues. The CDR3 nucleotides are TGTGGCGCCCGGGGCGGCCAAAATCTTTACGAGCAGTACTTC. Residues: CGARGGQNLYEQYF.

The J gene is TRBJ2-3, the V gene TRBV11-2; 12 bases are a match to TRBD2. Germline V CDR1 and CDR2: SGHAT, FQNNGV. This CDR3 is 17 amino acids long. The J segment lost 7 bases and the V segment lost 4 bases, leaving 12 bases of the junction unmatched. The DNA of the CDR3 is TGTGCCAGCAGCTCCCAACTAGCGGGGGGCGGTCGCAATACGCAGTATTTT. Residues: CASSSQLAGGGRNTQYF.